This entry concerns a single TCR beta chain. As processed by the authors: Amplification from reference gene primers served as the basis for estimated nucleated cell counts. Profiling relied on immunoSEQ multiplex PCR, and the TCRdb table lists in-frame clones only, not all of them. V, J and clone size reflect that table, while D and trimming were determined from the DNA. The sample yields 250,000 to 300,000 clones, about 88% seen once. CDR3 length equals 16 residues. Between the trimmed V and J ends, which lost 5 bases and 0 bases, there was a span of 14 bases. Per the germline V gene, CDR1 is SGHRS and CDR2 is YFSETQ. This sample is part of a study of blood T cell repertoires in COVID-19.

The source material was peripheral blood. The origin of this receptor is a woman aged 55-75 years with acute or convalescent COVID-19. The chain has TRBV5-1 and TRBJ2-2; possibly TRBD1 for D (5 bases). The CDR3 sequence is CASSHLIGANTGELFF. DNA of the CDR3: TGCGCCAGCAGTCATCTTATAGGGGCGAACACCGGGGAGCTGTTTTTT.